One and the same sample provided the 21 T cell receptor beta chains below, sequenced in a study of neurological immune-mediated disorders. TCRdb processed the 5' RACE reads anew with MiXCR; each CDR3 protein has one entry. The top ten hold less than 3.5% of the sample, which has roughly 60,000 distinct CDR3 sequences, 4% to 5.5% seen once. The sample consisted of PBMCs. The receptors stem from a woman between 50 and 59 years old with multiple sclerosis.

This clonotype has just a few counts. V and J are TRBV20-1 and TRBJ2-7, with 7 bases lining up with TRBD1. This CDR3 region has 13 residues. Germline CDR1 and CDR2: DFQATT and SNEGSKA (reference sequence). With V trimmed by 5 bases and J by 4 bases, 8 bases remained unmatched. Here the CDR3 reads CSAPQGYSYEQYF. In DNA, the CDR3 is TGCAGTGCTCCACAGGGGTATTCTTACGAGCAGTACTTC.

In this sample, this clonotype turned up many times. The rearrangement links TRBV12-3 or TRBV12-4 to TRBJ1-1; D ambiguous. The CDR3 totals 12 residues. V lost 6 bases and J lost 3, with 8 bases in between. CDR3 residues: CASSYRHTEAFF. The DNA of the CDR3 is TGTGCCAGCAGCTATAGACACACTGAAGCTTTCTTT.

This clonotype has just a few counts. The rearrangement joins TRBV5-1 to TRBJ2-1; 8 bases agree with TRBD2. V was pared by 0 bases and J by 7 bases, with 3 bases of the junction left unmatched. The CDR3 runs to 14 residues. CDR1 is SGHRS and CDR2 is YFSETQ in the germline V gene. CDR3 DNA: TGCGCCAGCAGCTTGGTCGGGGGGGGGAATGAGCAGTTCTTC. Protein product: CASSLVGGGNEQFF.

This clonotype was counted ten times or more. The chain carries TRBV7-9 and TRBJ1-1; maybe TRBD1 (6 bases). The CDR3 is 15 residues long. CDR1 is SEHNR and CDR2 is FQNEAQ in the germline V gene (reference sequence). V gave up 4 bases and J gave up 2 bases, with 14 bases separating them. As DNA, the CDR3 is TGTGCCAGCAGCTCCAGGAACAGGGCTAACACTGAAGCTTTCTTT. Residues: CASSSRNRANTEAFF. The variable domain in full, with the rest retrieved from reference TRBV7-9 and TRBJ1-1, is DTGVSQNPRHKITKRGQNVTFRCDPISEHNRLYWYRQTLGQGPEFLTYFQNEAQLEKSRLLSDRFSAERPKGSFSTLEIQRTEQGDSAMYLCASSSRNRANTEAFFGQGTRLTVV.

This clonotype was found a few times. V and J are TRBV7-2 and TRBJ2-1; D remains unclear. The CDR3 has 10 residues. Deletions cut 4 bases from V and 10 bases from J, with 5 bases between. In germline, CDR1 is SGHTA, CDR2 FQGNSA. CDR3 in DNA: TGTGCCAGCAGCTCTGGCGAGCAGTTCTTC. It specifies CASSSGEQFF.

J is TRBJ2-1 and V is TRBV20-1; D unclear. The CDR3 is 14 amino acids. Per germline, CDR1 DFQATT and CDR2 SNEGSKA (reference sequence). CDR3 coding DNA: TGCAGCGCCCTTTGGAGCCACTCCTACAATGAGCAGTTCTTC. This gives the protein CSALWSHSYNEQFF.

This clonotype was seen at least ten times. The CDR3 bases are TGTGCCAGCAGTTTATTTTTCGCAGGGGATTCAGGGATAGCCTACGAGCAGTACTTC. Amino acids: CASSLFFAGDSGIAYEQYF. The chain joins TRBV28 to TRBJ2-7, with D possibly matching TRBD1 (6 bases). Germline V gene sequence: CDR1 MDHEN, CDR2 SYDVKM. V was pared by 1 base and J by 2 bases, with 24 bases between. The length of the CDR3 is 19 residues.

This clonotype was seen many times. This chain uses TRBV7-8 with TRBJ1-3, with a possible D match to TRBD1 (6 bases). CDR1 SGHVS and CDR2 FQNEAQ come from the germline V gene. V was cut by 2 bases and J by 4 bases, with 18 bases left in between. The CDR3 sequence is 17 residues long. The CDR3 coding sequence is TGTGCCAGCAGCTTAAACTCCGGGGGGGCGCGAGGAAACACCATATATTTT. Translating it yields CASSLNSGGARGNTIYF.

Turning to this clonotype: Lacking the conserved final phenylalanine or tryptophan, this CDR3 likely reflects a read error. The rearrangement joins TRBV20-1 to TRBJ1-4, with D possibly TRBD1 on 5 matching bases. This CDR3 spans 14 amino acids. The V end was cut by 5 bases, the J end by 4 bases, with 14 bases between. Germline lookup yields CDR1 DFQATT and CDR2 SNEGSKA (reference sequence). The CDR3, as DNA: TGCAGTGCTCTCGACAGAAACCTTAATGAAAAACTGTTTAAT. Amino acids: CSALDRNLNEKLFN.

In its sample, this clonotype was seen many times. The J gene is TRBJ2-5, the V gene TRBV5-1; D gene uncertain. Germline assignment: CDR1 SGHRS and CDR2 YFSETQ. This CDR3 is 13 amino acids long. V was trimmed by 0 bases and J by 4 bases, leaving 7 bases between them. CDR3 bases: TGCGCCAGCAGCTTGGGGGAAGGAGAGACCCAGTACTTC. Translation: CASSLGEGETQYF. The whole variable domain, filled in from reference TRBV5-1 and TRBJ2-5, reads KAGVTQTPRYLIKTRGQQVTLSCSPISGHRSVSWYQQTPGQGLQFLFEYFSETQRNKGNFPGRFSGRQFSNSRSEMNVSTLELGDSALYLCASSLGEGETQYFGPGTRLLVL.

The chain links TRBV7-8 to TRBJ1-5; a possible D gene is TRBD1 (6 bases). Germline values: CDR1 SGHVS, CDR2 FQNEAQ. The CDR3 runs to 13 residues. Trimming cost V 5 bases and J 7 bases, with 12 bases left between them. CDR3 in DNA: TGTGCCAGCAGCCGGACAGTATTGCAGCCCCAGCATTTT. Its protein is CASSRTVLQPQHF.

Many counts were recorded for this clonotype. This rearrangement joins TRBV9 to TRBJ2-1; TRBD1 aligns across 7 bases. V lost 4 bases, J lost 4 bases, and 14 bases stayed unmatched. In germline, CDR1 is SGDLS, CDR2 YYNGEE. The CDR3 runs to 17 residues. In DNA, the CDR3 is TGTGCCAGCAGCACGGAAAGCCCCCGGGACAGTTACAATGAGCAGTTCTTC. Translating gives CASSTESPRDSYNEQFF.

There are many counts of this clonotype. The rearrangement links TRBV29-1 to TRBJ2-1; D is possibly TRBD2 (6 bases). This CDR3 is built from 11 residues. Germline CDR1 is SQVTM and CDR2 is ANQGSEA. The V end was cut by 5 bases, the J end by 7 bases, with 9 bases between. The CDR3 spells CSVLAANEQFF. For the CDR3, the DNA is TGCAGCGTTTTAGCGGCGAATGAGCAGTTCTTC.

This clonotype was detected ten times or more. The rearrangement uses TRBV27 and TRBJ2-7; D not certain. Germline-derived CDR1 and CDR2 are MNHEY and SMNVEV (reference sequence). Trimming stripped 5 bases from V and 3 bases from J, with 11 bases between. CDR3 size: 13 residues. This CDR3 is CASSPASGYEQYV. CDR3 DNA: TGTGCCAGCAGTCCCGCTTCGGGCTACGAGCAGTACGTC.

The chain uses TRBV6-4 and TRBJ2-2; D tentatively reads TRBD1 or TRBD2 (6 bases each). The CDR3 has 16 residues. V lost 1 base and J 5 bases, leaving 14 bases between the germline ends. Germline V gene sequence: CDR1 MRHNA, CDR2 SNTAGT. The CDR3 DNA reads as TGTGCCAGCAGTGACTTTCCTAGGGGGGAAACCGGGGAGCTGTTTTTT. Translating it yields CASSDFPRGETGELFF.

The V gene is TRBV2, the J gene TRBJ2-7, with 7 positions matching TRBD1. Germline trimming cut 5 bases from V and 4 bases from J; bases unmatched to any gene: 11. CDR1 is SNHLY and CDR2 is FYNNEI in the germline V gene. This CDR3 contains 15 residues. CDR3 amino acids: CASSLNRGLTYEQYF. CDR3 coding DNA: TGTGCCAGCAGTCTTAACAGGGGTCTTACTTACGAGCAGTACTTC.

This clonotype was observed many times. This chain joins TRBV6-1 and TRBJ1-2; no firm D call. The CDR3 covers 15 residues. Trimming stripped 1 base from V and 5 bases from J, with 14 bases between. CDR1 MNHNS and CDR2 SASEGT come from the germline V gene. DNA for the CDR3: TGTGCCAGCAGTGAAGACCTGGGATCTTATTATGGCTACACCTTC. Amino acid sequence: CASSEDLGSYYGYTF.

The table lists this clonotype with many counts. This chain uses TRBV5-1 with TRBJ2-3; D is unclear. Germline CDR1 SGHRS, CDR2 YFSETQ. There are 14 residues in the CDR3. V shed 0 bases and J shed 0 bases, with 5 bases lying between them. CDR3: CASSLEPSTDTQYF. CDR3 nucleotides: TGCGCCAGCAGCTTGGAGCCTAGCACAGATACGCAGTATTTT.

This clonotype was recorded many times. The V and J genes are TRBV4-1 and TRBJ2-5; either TRBD1 or TRBD2 may supply D (6 bases each). Germline lookup yields CDR1 MGHRA and CDR2 YSYEKL. The CDR3 is 14 residues long. V lost 4 bases and J 5 bases, leaving 14 bases between the germline ends. The CDR3: CASSRRGAHETQYF. Here the CDR3 DNA reads TGCGCCAGCAGCCGTAGGGGGGCCCACGAGACCCAGTACTTC.

The table lists this clonotype with many counts. The chain carries TRBV29-1 and TRBJ1-1, with D uncertain. Germline V gives CDR1 SQVTM, CDR2 ANQGSEA. The V end lost 2 bases, the J end lost 1 base, and 8 bases lay between the germline ends. This CDR3 region has 13 residues. CDR3 bases: TGCAGCGTTGAATGGCCAGGGAACACTGAAGCTTTCTTT. This codes for CSVEWPGNTEAFF.

In this sample, this clonotype turned up many times. The chain has TRBV9 and TRBJ2-3, with TRBD2 identical over 7 bases. In germline, CDR1 is SGDLS, CDR2 YYNGEE. Germline trimming cut 5 bases from V and 2 bases from J; bases unmatched to any gene: 11. This CDR3 has 16 residues. The CDR3 DNA reads TGTGCCAGCAGTGACCCTAAGCGGGGTTACACAGATACGCAGTATTTT. The encoded protein is CASSDPKRGYTDTQYF.